This is a list of T cell receptor beta chains from one sample in a study of regulatory T cells in long-lasting Graves disease. TCRdb ran MiXCR on the reads and lists one entry per CDR3 protein. The sample records about a thousand distinct CDR3 sequences, nearly 90% being singletons. Here the sequenced sample was peripheral blood mononuclear cells (PBMCs), taken with antithyroid drug treatment, in newly diagnosed or persistent Graves disease (not recorded which). The receptors originated from a woman aged 25 to 45 with Graves disease. Both conserved end residues are part of each CDR3. Fields, in order: clone size, V gene, D gene, J gene, CDR3 DNA, CDR3 protein. D genes are given only for firm matches. Size values are once, few and many counts, or a class for expanded clones, and some rows have none.

abundance: NA; v_gene: TRBV5-4; d_gene: TRBD2; j_gene: TRBJ2-3; CDR3nt: TGTGCCAGCAGCTTGGCCAGCGGGAGAATAGATACGCAGTATTTT; CDR3aa: CASSLASGRIDTQYF
abundance: NA; v_gene: TRBV7-3; d_gene: NA; j_gene: TRBJ2-3; CDR3nt: TGTGCCAGCAGCTTAGGAGCGGCCTCAGATACGCAGTATTTT; CDR3aa: CASSLGAASDTQYF
abundance: NA; v_gene: TRBV12-3/TRBV12-4; d_gene: NA; j_gene: TRBJ1-6; CDR3nt: TGTGCCAGCAGTTTAATTTATTCACCCCTCCACTTT; CDR3aa: CASSLIYSPLHF
abundance: once; v_gene: TRBV28; d_gene: TRBD1; j_gene: TRBJ1-1; CDR3nt: TGTGCCAGCAGTGGAGGGGGCGCGAGGAACACTGAAGCTTTCTTT; CDR3aa: CASSGGGARNTEAFF
abundance: NA; v_gene: TRBV5-1; d_gene: TRBD2; j_gene: TRBJ2-2; CDR3nt: TGCGCCAGCAGCTTGGCAGCGGGAGGGCCTGGCGGGGAGCTGTTTTTT; CDR3aa: CASSLAAGGPGGELFF
abundance: NA; v_gene: TRBV6-2/TRBV6-3; d_gene: NA; j_gene: TRBJ2-1; CDR3nt: TGTGCCACCAAGGATCCGGGAGAAAAGAATGAGCAGTTCTTC; CDR3aa: CATKDPGEKNEQFF
abundance: once; v_gene: TRBV12-3/TRBV12-4; d_gene: NA; j_gene: TRBJ1-5; CDR3nt: TGTGCCAGCAGTTTAGCGGGGGGGAGGGTACAGCCCCAGCATTTT; CDR3aa: CASSLAGGRVQPQHF
abundance: NA; v_gene: TRBV5-4; d_gene: TRBD2; j_gene: TRBJ2-1; CDR3nt: TGTGCCAGCAGCTTGGAGCGACTAGCGGGAGGGGAGCAGTTCTTC; CDR3aa: CASSLERLAGGEQFF
abundance: NA; v_gene: TRBV12-3/TRBV12-4; d_gene: NA; j_gene: TRBJ1-4; CDR3nt: TGTGCCAGCAGTTTCGCGGGGGCGCATAGCACTAATGAAAAACTGTTTTTT; CDR3aa: CASSFAGAHSTNEKLFF
abundance: NA; v_gene: TRBV19; d_gene: NA; j_gene: TRBJ2-2; CDR3nt: TGTGCCAGTAGTATAGTAGCGGTCACCGGGGAGCTGTTTTTT; CDR3aa: CASSIVAVTGELFF
abundance: NA; v_gene: TRBV29-1; d_gene: TRBD1; j_gene: TRBJ2-5; CDR3nt: TGCAGCGTTGAACAGGGGGCGAAGACCCAGTACTTC; CDR3aa: CSVEQGAKTQYF
abundance: NA; v_gene: TRBV5-6; d_gene: NA; j_gene: TRBJ2-1; CDR3nt: TGTGCCAGCAGCCCGACCGGGACTCAAGGGGGTGAGCAGTTCTTC; CDR3aa: CASSPTGTQGGEQFF
abundance: NA; v_gene: TRBV7-9; d_gene: NA; j_gene: TRBJ1-1; CDR3nt: TGTGCCAGCAGCTCCTATTCCATGAACACTGAAGCTTTCTTT; CDR3aa: CASSSYSMNTEAFF
abundance: NA; v_gene: TRBV11-2; d_gene: TRBD1; j_gene: TRBJ2-7; CDR3nt: TGTGCCAGCAGCTACATCAGGCCCAGGGGGCGAGTAGATTACGAGCAGTACTTC; CDR3aa: CASSYIRPRGRVDYEQYF
abundance: NA; v_gene: TRBV29-1; d_gene: NA; j_gene: TRBJ1-1; CDR3nt: TGCAGCGGCCTCGCCAACACTGAAGCTTTCTTT; CDR3aa: CSGLANTEAFF
abundance: NA; v_gene: TRBV5-5; d_gene: NA; j_gene: TRBJ2-3; CDR3nt: TGTGCCAGCAGCTCGACCGGTTTTGTCGCCACCCAAGCAGATACGCAGTATTTT; CDR3aa: CASSSTGFVATQADTQYF
abundance: NA; v_gene: TRBV29-1; d_gene: NA; j_gene: TRBJ2-5; CDR3nt: TGCAGCGTTGAGTACTTGGCGGGAGAGACCCAGTACTTC; CDR3aa: CSVEYLAGETQYF
abundance: NA; v_gene: TRBV11-2; d_gene: TRBD1; j_gene: TRBJ1-1; CDR3nt: TGTGCCAGCAGCTTATTTACAGGGGGTAGCACTGAAGCTTTCTTT; CDR3aa: CASSLFTGGSTEAFF
abundance: NA; v_gene: TRBV12-3/TRBV12-4; d_gene: TRBD1; j_gene: TRBJ2-7; CDR3nt: TGTGCCAGCAGTCCCGGGACAGGGCCCTACGAGCAGTACTTC; CDR3aa: CASSPGTGPYEQYF
abundance: NA; v_gene: TRBV6-6; d_gene: TRBD2; j_gene: TRBJ2-5; CDR3nt: TGTGCCAGCAGGGGACTATCCCAAGAGACCCAGTACTTC; CDR3aa: CASRGLSQETQYF
abundance: NA; v_gene: TRBV2; d_gene: NA; j_gene: TRBJ1-6; CDR3nt: TGTGCCAGCATGTTACAGGGCTATAATTCACCCCTCCACTTT; CDR3aa: CASMLQGYNSPLHF
abundance: NA; v_gene: TRBV20-1; d_gene: TRBD1; j_gene: TRBJ2-7; CDR3nt: TGCAGTGCTAGGGGACAGCTGCAGGAGCAGTACTTC; CDR3aa: CSARGQLQEQYF
abundance: NA; v_gene: TRBV6-6; d_gene: TRBD1; j_gene: TRBJ1-6; CDR3nt: TGTGCCAGCAGTTATACAGGGGGCTCCTATAATTCACCCCTCCACTTT; CDR3aa: CASSYTGGSYNSPLHF
abundance: NA; v_gene: TRBV5-1; d_gene: NA; j_gene: TRBJ1-2; CDR3nt: TGCGCCAGCAGCCCACGAATGTTGGGTGCACCCTATGGCTACACCTTC; CDR3aa: CASSPRMLGAPYGYTF
abundance: NA; v_gene: TRBV7-9; d_gene: NA; j_gene: TRBJ2-5; CDR3nt: TGTGCCAGCAGCCGAGACGGCACCCAAGAGACCCAGTACTTC; CDR3aa: CASSRDGTQETQYF
abundance: few; v_gene: TRBV20-1; d_gene: NA; j_gene: TRBJ2-1; CDR3nt: TGCAGTGCTAAACTTTTCGGGAGCACCAATGAGCAGTTCTTC; CDR3aa: CSAKLFGSTNEQFF
abundance: few; v_gene: TRBV20-1; d_gene: NA; j_gene: TRBJ2-1; CDR3nt: TGCAGTGCTAGAGTGGCCAATGAGCAGTTCTTC; CDR3aa: CSARVANEQFF
abundance: NA; v_gene: TRBV20-1; d_gene: NA; j_gene: TRBJ2-1; CDR3nt: TGCAGTGCTGGCCGGGACACCAAAGACAATGAGCAGTTCTTC; CDR3aa: CSAGRDTKDNEQFF
abundance: NA; v_gene: TRBV6-2/TRBV6-3; d_gene: TRBD1; j_gene: TRBJ1-2; CDR3nt: TGTGCCAGCAGTTACCCCGGACAGGGGATGGGTGGCTACACCTTC; CDR3aa: CASSYPGQGMGGYTF
abundance: NA; v_gene: TRBV5-1; d_gene: NA; j_gene: TRBJ2-1; CDR3nt: TGCGCCAGCAGCCCCGATAATGAGCAGTTCTTC; CDR3aa: CASSPDNEQFF
abundance: NA; v_gene: TRBV18; d_gene: NA; j_gene: TRBJ1-1; CDR3nt: TGTGCCAGCTCTACTACAGCGAACACTGAAGCTTTCTTT; CDR3aa: CASSTTANTEAFF